This T cell receptor beta chain was profiled in a study of early T cells in non-severe SARS-CoV-2 infection. Study information: With bulk RNA from unsorted whole blood as input, sequencing yielded unpaired chains. The study's findings and limits: Anti-spike CD8 specificities were favored by VDJdb matching, whose results missed private and CD4 specificities.

A remark on this clonotype: Its antigen is currently unknown.

Attached unique molecular identifiers marked individual cDNA molecules. MiXCR, run by TCRdb on the 5' RACE reads, gives a single entry per CDR3 protein. Of roughly 93,000 distinct CDR3 sequences in the sample, roughly 14% are singletons; the top ten hold approximately 0.54%. V lost 0 bases to trimming and J lost 0 bases, with 12 bases between them. The germline CDR1 and CDR2 sequences are SGDLS and YYNGEE. The CDR3 length is 17 residues. The sequenced sample consisted of whole blood. The clonotype originates from an adult who was a healthcare worker with PCR-confirmed SARS-CoV-2 infection or an uninfected control (not recorded which). The chain carries TRBV9 and TRBJ2-2, with TRBD1 as a possible D gene (6 bases). The CDR3 DNA is TGTGCCAGCAGCGTAGGTTCGGGACAAGCGAACACCGGGGAGCTGTTTTTT. It is translated as CASSVGSGQANTGELFF.